A single sample gave rise to the 3 T cell receptor beta chains below, sequenced in a study of technical replicates of blood from a handful of donors. Sequenced by immunoSEQ multiplex PCR; TCRdb stores in-frame clones only, minus some. The sample lists under 95,000 clones; about 94% were seen once. The sequencing sample was made of T cells isolated from PBMCs. The receptors were sampled from a human donor in good health.

This clone was observed a single time. The V and J genes are TRBV4-1 and TRBJ2-5; D remains ambiguous. V was trimmed by 5 bases and J by 4 bases, leaving 11 bases between them. The CDR3 covers 13 residues. Germline CDR1 is MGHRA and CDR2 is YSYEKL. CDR3 bases: TGCGCCAGCAGCACCGGTATTGTAGAGACCCAGTACTTC. Encoded protein: CASSTGIVETQYF.

This clone was found once. The chain links TRBV27 to TRBJ1-2, with a tentative D call TRBD1 (6 bases). CDR3 size: 13 residues. V was shortened by 3 bases and J by 8 bases, with 13 bases between the two germline ends. The germline V gene has CDR1 MNHEY and CDR2 SMNVEV (reference sequence). The CDR3 region is CASSLRQGFGYTF. In nucleotides, the CDR3 is TGTGCCAGCAGTTTGAGGCAGGGGTTCGGCTACACCTTC.

The chain recombines TRBV29-1 with TRBJ1-1; 12 positions match TRBD1. The CDR3 loop spans 14 amino acids. The V gene end was trimmed by 4 bases and the J gene end by 4 bases; junction bases not matched to a gene: 4. Per germline, CDR1 SQVTM and CDR2 ANQGSEA. CDR3 loop: CSVVRDRGLTEAFF. Written as DNA, the CDR3 is TGCAGCGTTGTTAGGGACAGGGGGCTCACTGAAGCTTTCTTT. Full variable domain (missing parts from reference TRBV29-1 and TRBJ1-1): SAVISQKPSRDICQRGTSLTIQCQVDSQVTMMFWYRQQPGQSLTLIATANQGSEATYESGFVIDKFPISRPNLTFSTLTVSNMSPEDSSIYLCSVVRDRGLTEAFFGQGTRLTVV.